The rows below give T cell receptor beta chains drawn from one sample of a study of blood T cell repertoires in COVID-19. Sequenced by immunoSEQ multiplex PCR; TCRdb stores in-frame clones only, minus some. This sample has roughly 230,000 clones, with 83% found just once. The sample was peripheral blood. The source of these receptors is a woman between 50 and 59 years old with acute or convalescent COVID-19. Both conserved end residues are part of each CDR3. D genes are given only for firm matches. The size entry is marked missing in some rows and otherwise reads once, few, many or a size class.

TRBD1	TRBV3-1/TRBV3-2	TRBJ1-3	NA	TGTGCCAGCAGCACAGGGACAGAGAACACCATATATTTT	CASSTGTENTIYF
NA	TRBV10-3	TRBJ2-7	few	TGTGCCATCAGTGAGACAGTCTACGAGCAGTACTTC	CAISETVYEQYF
NA	TRBV7-9	TRBJ2-3	NA	TGTGCCAGCATCCAGTCTAGCACAGATACGCAGTATTTT	CASIQSSTDTQYF
NA	TRBV12-5	TRBJ2-1	once	TGTGCTAGTGGTTTGGGACTGACAACTAAGGAGGGAAATGAGCAGTTCTTC	CASGLGLTTKEGNEQFF
NA	TRBV6-5	TRBJ2-1	NA	TGTGCCAGCAGCCATACTAGGGACAATGAGCAGTTCTTC	CASSHTRDNEQFF
TRBD1	TRBV2	TRBJ1-1	NA	TGTGCCAGCAGTGATCGGGACAGGGACGGGACTGAAGCTTTCTTT	CASSDRDRDGTEAFF
TRBD2	TRBV5-1	TRBJ2-1	NA	TGCGCCAGCAGCTTGGTTCTAGCGGGACGTAATGAGCAGTTCTTC	CASSLVLAGRNEQFF
TRBD1	TRBV24-1	TRBJ2-1	NA	TGTGCCACCAGTGATTTGGCACAGGGGGCAGATGAGCAGTTCTTC	CATSDLAQGADEQFF
NA	TRBV7-2	TRBJ2-3	NA	TGTGCCAGCAGCTCTGGACAAACAGATACGCAGTATTTT	CASSSGQTDTQYF
NA	TRBV7-3	TRBJ2-2	NA	TGTGCCAGCAGCTTACTTTCATTTGGCCTCGGGGAGCTGTTTTTT	CASSLLSFGLGELFF
TRBD2	TRBV10-3	TRBJ2-7	NA	TGTGCCATCAGTGTAAAAGCGGGGGAGGGGGAGCAGTACTTC	CAISVKAGEGEQYF
NA	TRBV9	TRBJ1-2	few	TGTGCCAGCAGCCAACTAGCGGGGGGCGCCTTCTATGGCTACACCTTC	CASSQLAGGAFYGYTF
TRBD1	TRBV4-3	TRBJ1-2	NA	TGCGCCAGCAGCCAAGCAAACAGGGGTCCGTATGGCTACACCTTC	CASSQANRGPYGYTF
TRBD1	TRBV6-6	TRBJ1-5	NA	TGTGCCAGCAGTTATCCCTCGACAGGGGCTAATCAGCCCCAGCATTTT	CASSYPSTGANQPQHF
TRBD2	TRBV6-4	TRBJ2-1	NA	TGTGCCAGCAGTGAAGCGGGGGGGAAATACAATGAGCAGTTCTTC	CASSEAGGKYNEQFF
NA	TRBV7-9	TRBJ1-5	NA	TGTGCCAGCAGCCCCCAGGGATCGAGCAATCAGCCCCAGCATTTT	CASSPQGSSNQPQHF
TRBD1	TRBV2	TRBJ1-2	NA	TGTGCCAGCAGTGGACAGGGGTATGGCTACACCTTC	CASSGQGYGYTF
NA	TRBV3-1/TRBV3-2	TRBJ1-1	NA	TGTGCCAGCAGCCAGCGGAACCTGAACACTGAAGCTTTCTTT	CASSQRNLNTEAFF
NA	TRBV4-1	TRBJ2-5	once	TGCGCCAGCAGCCAAGAGATTGGCGAGACCCAGTACTTC	CASSQEIGETQYF
TRBD1	TRBV7-9	TRBJ1-6	once	TGTGCCAGCAGCCGAGACAGGGGAAATTCACCCCTCCACTTT	CASSRDRGNSPLHF
NA	TRBV18	TRBJ1-1	NA	TGTGCCAGCTCACTCGGGGAAACTGAAGCTTTCTTT	CASSLGETEAFF
NA	TRBV12-3/TRBV12-4	TRBJ1-4	NA	TGTGCCAGCAGTTCCTCGGGTAGAGGGAGGTTTTTT	CASSSSGRGRFF
NA	TRBV7-6	TRBJ1-4	once	TGTGCCAGCAGCTCCGGTCGCAGGCTCCCTAATGAAAAACTGTTTTTT	CASSSGRRLPNEKLFF
TRBD2	TRBV10-1	TRBJ2-7	NA	TGCGCCACCTCGACCGGGACTAGCATGGACGAGCAGTACTTC	CATSTGTSMDEQYF
TRBD2	TRBV18	TRBJ2-7	NA	TGTGCCAGCTCACCAAGCACTAGCGGGGCCTACGAGCAGTACTTC	CASSPSTSGAYEQYF
TRBD1	TRBV7-9	TRBJ2-3	NA	TGTGCCAGCAGCTATGGACAGGGGGACATGGATACGCAGTATTTT	CASSYGQGDMDTQYF
NA	TRBV3-1/TRBV3-2	TRBJ2-3	NA	TGTGCCAGCAGCCAGCGGGCTAGCGGCACAGATACGCAGTATTTT	CASSQRASGTDTQYF
NA	TRBV28	TRBJ1-2	NA	TGTGCCAGCAGTTATCGGGGGGGCTATGGCTACACCTTC	CASSYRGGYGYTF
TRBD2	TRBV9	TRBJ2-7	NA	TGTGCCAGCAGCGTAGGGAGCGGGAGGGCCTTCCACGAGCAGTACTTC	CASSVGSGRAFHEQYF
TRBD2	TRBV5-1	TRBJ2-1	NA	TGCGCCAGCAGCTCGGGCGAAATAGCGGGAGGGGGCAATGAGCAGTTCTTC	CASSSGEIAGGGNEQFF
TRBD1	TRBV6-5	TRBJ1-3	NA	TGTGCCAGCAGGACAGGGATCTCTGGAAACACCATATATTTT	CASRTGISGNTIYF
TRBD2	TRBV2	TRBJ2-3	NA	TGTGCCAGCAGGGTAGCGGGAGGGACAGATACGCAGTATTTT	CASRVAGGTDTQYF
NA	TRBV4-1	TRBJ2-1	NA	TGCGCCAGCAGCCAAGCCCCACAGGCTCCCCTATCCTACAATGAGCAGTTCTTC	CASSQAPQAPLSYNEQFF
TRBD1	TRBV7-8	TRBJ2-5	once	TGTGCCAGCAGCCACATGACAGGGAGAGAGACCCAGTACTTC	CASSHMTGRETQYF
NA	TRBV6-4	TRBJ1-1	NA	TGTGCCAGCAGTGCCCCCGCGATTAAGGCTAGATCTTCTGAAGCTTTCTTT	CASSAPAIKARSSEAFF
NA	TRBV18	TRBJ1-5	NA	TGTGCCAGCTCACCCGCGGTGGATCAGCCCCAGCATTTT	CASSPAVDQPQHF
TRBD1	TRBV2	TRBJ1-1	NA	TGTGCCAGCAGCGGACAGGGGGCCGGGACTGAAGCTTTCTTT	CASSGQGAGTEAFF
NA	TRBV28	TRBJ1-6	few	TGTGCCAGCAGTTCACCCACCGGACAGTCCGGCTCCTATAATTCACCCCTCCACTTT	CASSSPTGQSGSYNSPLHF
NA	TRBV15	TRBJ1-6	NA	TGTGCCACCAGCAGCCCGGGGGGGGGATCCTATAATTCACCCCTCCACTTT	CATSSPGGGSYNSPLHF
TRBD2	TRBV28	TRBJ2-2	NA	TGTGCCAGCAGTTTCGGACTAGCCTCCGGGGAGCTGTTTTTT	CASSFGLASGELFF
TRBD1	TRBV4-2	TRBJ1-4	NA	TGTGCCAGCAGCCAAGAGGACAGGGTAGCAGAAAAACTGTTTTTT	CASSQEDRVAEKLFF
NA	TRBV28	TRBJ2-2	NA	TGTGCCAGCAGTTACAGGTTCACCGGGGAGCTGTTTTTT	CASSYRFTGELFF
NA	TRBV9	TRBJ1-6	few	TGTGCCAGCAGCGTAGACAGATCCATCAATTCACCCCTCCACTTT	CASSVDRSINSPLHF
NA	TRBV7-9	TRBJ1-5	NA	TGTGCCAGCAGCTTAGGGGGGGGCCTAGTCGGCAATCAGCCCCAGCATTTT	CASSLGGGLVGNQPQHF
NA	TRBV30	TRBJ1-5	NA	TGTGCCTGGAGTGCGATAACACCAAATCAGCCCCAGCATTTT	CAWSAITPNQPQHF
NA	TRBV14	TRBJ2-1	NA	TGTGCCAGCAGCCAATCTCTGGGAGACGGGGTAAATGAGCAGTTCTTC	CASSQSLGDGVNEQFF
NA	TRBV4-2	TRBJ2-4	once	TGTGCCAGCAGCCAGGCCGTGGAGGGAGGCAGAAACATTCAGTACTTC	CASSQAVEGGRNIQYF
NA	TRBV5-6	TRBJ2-7	NA	TGTGCCAGCAGCTTTGGTCAGGCCCTTCTCCCTTACGAGCAGTACTTC	CASSFGQALLPYEQYF
NA	TRBV28	TRBJ2-7	NA	TGTGCCAGCAGTTTATCAGGGGACGAGCAGTACTTC	CASSLSGDEQYF
TRBD2	TRBV11-3	TRBJ2-1	NA	TGTGCCAGCAGCCCGGGAGGCGGGGGGGCCGATGAGCAGTTCTTC	CASSPGGGGADEQFF
TRBD1	TRBV7-2	TRBJ1-2	NA	TGTGCCAGCAGCTTAGGCACGCGGGGACAGGGGACAGGCGGCTACACCTTC	CASSLGTRGQGTGGYTF
NA	TRBV30	TRBJ1-1	NA	TGTGCCTGGAGTGTACGGGGTAATTTTTACACTGAAGCTTTCTTT	CAWSVRGNFYTEAFF
NA	TRBV7-6	TRBJ1-3	NA	TGTGCCAGCAGCTTAAATCCCAGGGGAGCTGGAAACACCATATATTTT	CASSLNPRGAGNTIYF
NA	TRBV20-1	TRBJ2-7	few	TGCAGTGCGTCAAACTACGAGCAGTACTTC	CSASNYEQYF
TRBD1	TRBV5-1	TRBJ2-7	NA	TGCGCCAGCAGCCCGACAGGGTATCCCTACGAGCAGTACTTC	CASSPTGYPYEQYF
NA	TRBV7-2	TRBJ1-1	NA	TGTGCCAGCAGCGCTACAGGGCTGAACACTGAAGCTTTCTTT	CASSATGLNTEAFF
NA	TRBV12-3/TRBV12-4	TRBJ1-1	NA	TGTGCCAGCAGACCCTACAGGAACACTGAAGCTTTCTTT	CASRPYRNTEAFF
TRBD1	TRBV7-2	TRBJ1-3	NA	TGTGCCAGCAGTTACGGGACAGGGAGAACCGGAAACACCATATATTTT	CASSYGTGRTGNTIYF
TRBD2	TRBV11-2	TRBJ2-3	NA	TGTGCCAGCAGCCCAATCGGGGGGGCAACAGATACGCAGTATTTT	CASSPIGGATDTQYF
NA	TRBV4-2	TRBJ2-5	NA	TGTGCCAGCAGCCAAGGTGGGGCCCAAGAGACCCAGTACTTC	CASSQGGAQETQYF